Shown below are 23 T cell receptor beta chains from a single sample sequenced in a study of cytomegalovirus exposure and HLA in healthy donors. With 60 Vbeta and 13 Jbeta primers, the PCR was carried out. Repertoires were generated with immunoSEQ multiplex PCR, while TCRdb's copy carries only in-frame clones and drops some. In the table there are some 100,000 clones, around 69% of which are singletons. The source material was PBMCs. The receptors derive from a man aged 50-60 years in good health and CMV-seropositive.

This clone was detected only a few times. The CDR3 here is CASSFKGAVTDTQYF. The CDR3 DNA sequence: TGCGCCAGCAGCTTTAAGGGGGCGGTAACAGATACGCAGTATTTT. V usage is TRBV5-1 and J usage is TRBJ2-3; 7 bases are a match to TRBD1. The CDR3 spans 15 residues. Germline CDR1 SGHRS, CDR2 YFSETQ. The trim removed 2 bases at V and 3 bases at J, leaving 6 bases unmatched.

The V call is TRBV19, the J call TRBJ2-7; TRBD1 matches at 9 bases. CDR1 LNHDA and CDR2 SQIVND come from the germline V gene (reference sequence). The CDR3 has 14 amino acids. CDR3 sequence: CPWRGGTGSYEQYF. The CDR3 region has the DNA TGTCCCTGGAGGGGGGGGACAGGGAGTTACGAGCAGTACTTC.

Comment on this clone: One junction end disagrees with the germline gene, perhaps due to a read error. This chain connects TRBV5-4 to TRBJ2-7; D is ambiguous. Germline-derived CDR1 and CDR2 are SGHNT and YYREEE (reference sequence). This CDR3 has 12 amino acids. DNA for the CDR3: TGTGCCAGCAGCTTTGATTCCTACGAACAGTACTTC. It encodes CASSFDSYEQYF.

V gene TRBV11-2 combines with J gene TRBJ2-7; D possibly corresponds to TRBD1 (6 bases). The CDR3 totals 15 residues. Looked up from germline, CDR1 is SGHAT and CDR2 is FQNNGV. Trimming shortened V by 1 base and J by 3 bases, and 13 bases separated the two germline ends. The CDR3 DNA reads TGTGCCAGCAGCTTAGGGGGGCGGCTTAGCTACGAGCAGTACTTC. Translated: CASSLGGRLSYEQYF.

Written as DNA, the CDR3 is TGTGCCACCAGCACCAATTTGGAGGTCCGGGAGACCCAGTACTTC. Protein sequence: CATSTNLEVRETQYF. This chain links TRBV15 with TRBJ2-5, with D tentatively TRBD2 (5 bases). Germline lookup yields CDR1 LNHNV and CDR2 YYDKDF (reference sequence). Trimming took off 4 bases at V and 5 bases at J, with 17 bases between the two ends. There are 15 residues in the CDR3.

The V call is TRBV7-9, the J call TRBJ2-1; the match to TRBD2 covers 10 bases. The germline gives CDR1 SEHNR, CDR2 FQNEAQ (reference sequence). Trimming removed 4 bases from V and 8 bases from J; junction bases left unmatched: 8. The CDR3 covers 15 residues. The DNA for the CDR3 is TGTGCCAGCAGCTGGAGTAGCGGGAGGACTTATGAGCAGTTCTTC. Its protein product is CASSWSSGRTYEQFF.

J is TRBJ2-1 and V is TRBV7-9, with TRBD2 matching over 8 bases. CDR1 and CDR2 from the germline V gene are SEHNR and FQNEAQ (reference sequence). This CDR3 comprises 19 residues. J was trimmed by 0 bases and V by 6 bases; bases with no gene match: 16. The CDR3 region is CASSSTSGAEVGSYNEQFF. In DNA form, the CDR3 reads TGTGCCAGCAGTTCTACTAGCGGCGCGGAGGTTGGCTCCTACAATGAGCAGTTCTTC.

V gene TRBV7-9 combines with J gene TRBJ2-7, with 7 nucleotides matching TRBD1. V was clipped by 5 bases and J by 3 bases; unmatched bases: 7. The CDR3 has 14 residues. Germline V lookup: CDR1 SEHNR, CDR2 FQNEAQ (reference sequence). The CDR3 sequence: CASSGRQGIYEQYF. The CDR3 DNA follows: TGTGCCAGCAGCGGACGACAGGGAATCTACGAGCAGTACTTC.

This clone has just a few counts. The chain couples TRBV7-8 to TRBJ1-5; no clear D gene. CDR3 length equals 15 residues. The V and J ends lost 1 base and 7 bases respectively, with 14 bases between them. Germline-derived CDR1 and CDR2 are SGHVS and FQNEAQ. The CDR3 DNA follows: TGTGCCAGCAGCTTAGGTCCCCGGGGAGCGCAGCCCCAGCATTTT. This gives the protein CASSLGPRGAQPQHF.

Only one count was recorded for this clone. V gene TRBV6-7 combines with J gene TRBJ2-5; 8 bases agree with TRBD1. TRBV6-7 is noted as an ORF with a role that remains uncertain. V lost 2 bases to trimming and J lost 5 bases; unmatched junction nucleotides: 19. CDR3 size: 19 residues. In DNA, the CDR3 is TGTGCCAGCAGTTACCCCCGGCCGGCCGGGACAGGTAAAGGGGAGACCCAGTACTTC. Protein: CASSYPRPAGTGKGETQYF.

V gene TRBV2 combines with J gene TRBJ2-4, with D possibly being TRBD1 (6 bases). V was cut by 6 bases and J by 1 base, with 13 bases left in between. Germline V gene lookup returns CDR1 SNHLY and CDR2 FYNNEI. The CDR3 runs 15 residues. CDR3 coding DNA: TGTGCCAGCAGGGGGGCAGGGCGGGCCAAAAACATTCAGTACTTC. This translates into CASRGAGRAKNIQYF. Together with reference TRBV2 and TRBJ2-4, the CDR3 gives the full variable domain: EPEVTQTPSHQVTQMGQEVILRCVPISNHLYFYWYRQILGQKVEFLVSFYNNEISEKSEIFDDQFSVERPDGSNFTLKIRSTKLEDSAMYFCASRGAGRAKNIQYFGAGTRLSVL.

CDR3: CASSSIRTSGGGIDEQYF. CDR3 DNA sequence: TGTGCCAGCAGCTCCATTCGGACTAGCGGGGGCGGGATCGACGAGCAGTACTTC. The chain employs TRBV7-9 and TRBJ2-7; 13 bases fit TRBD2. The CDR3 runs 18 residues. V trimming: 4 bases; J trimming: 5 bases; junction bases outside the gene matches: 14. Germline CDR1 and CDR2: SEHNR and FQNEAQ (reference sequence). Drawing the rest from reference TRBV7-9 and TRBJ2-7, the complete variable domain is DTGVSQNPRHKITKRGQNVTFRCDPISEHNRLYWYRQTLGQGPEFLTYFQNEAQLEKSRLLSDRFSAERPKGSFSTLEIQRTEQGDSAMYLCASSSIRTSGGGIDEQYFGPGTRLTVT.

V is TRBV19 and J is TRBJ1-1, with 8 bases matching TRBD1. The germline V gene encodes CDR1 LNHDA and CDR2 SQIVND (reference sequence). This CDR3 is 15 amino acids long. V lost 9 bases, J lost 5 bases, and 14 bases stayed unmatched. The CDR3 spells CASHSLDRGGTEAFF. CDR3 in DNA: TGTGCCAGCCATTCCCTCGACAGGGGAGGGACTGAAGCTTTCTTT. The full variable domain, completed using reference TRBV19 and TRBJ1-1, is DGGITQSPKYLFRKEGQNVTLSCEQNLNHDAMYWYRQDPGQGLRLIYYSQIVNDFQKGDIAEGYSVSREKKESFPLTVTSAQKNPTAFYLCASHSLDRGGTEAFFGQGTRLTVV.

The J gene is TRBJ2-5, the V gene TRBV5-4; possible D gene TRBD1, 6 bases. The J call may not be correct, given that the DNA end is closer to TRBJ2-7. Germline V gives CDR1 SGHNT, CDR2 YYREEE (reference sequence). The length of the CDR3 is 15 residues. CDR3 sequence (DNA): TGTGCCAGCAGTTCAGGGACACGCAAGTCCTACGAGCAGTACTTC. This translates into CASSSGTRKSYEQYF.

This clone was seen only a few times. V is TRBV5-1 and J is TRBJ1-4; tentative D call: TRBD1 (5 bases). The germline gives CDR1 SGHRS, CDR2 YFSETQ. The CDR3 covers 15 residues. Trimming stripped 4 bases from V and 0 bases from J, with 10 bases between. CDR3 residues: CASSVVGPTNEKLFF. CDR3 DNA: TGCGCCAGCAGCGTCGTGGGGCCAACTAATGAAAAACTGTTTTTT.

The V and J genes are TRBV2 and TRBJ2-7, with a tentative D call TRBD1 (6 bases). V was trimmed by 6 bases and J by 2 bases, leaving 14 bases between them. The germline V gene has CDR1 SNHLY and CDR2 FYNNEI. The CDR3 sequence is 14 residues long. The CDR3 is CASRDRTVTYEQYF. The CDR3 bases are TGTGCCAGCAGAGACAGGACGGTCACCTACGAGCAGTACTTC. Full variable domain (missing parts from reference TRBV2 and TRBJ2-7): EPEVTQTPSHQVTQMGQEVILRCVPISNHLYFYWYRQILGQKVEFLVSFYNNEISEKSEIFDDQFSVERPDGSNFTLKIRSTKLEDSAMYFCASRDRTVTYEQYFGPGTRLTVT.

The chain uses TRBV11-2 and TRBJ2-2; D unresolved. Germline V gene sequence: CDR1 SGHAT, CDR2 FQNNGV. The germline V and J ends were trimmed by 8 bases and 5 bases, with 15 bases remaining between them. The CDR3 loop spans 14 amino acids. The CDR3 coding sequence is TGTGCCAGCGCCCTGTGGGCTTCGACCGGGGAGCTGTTTTTT. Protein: CASALWASTGELFF.

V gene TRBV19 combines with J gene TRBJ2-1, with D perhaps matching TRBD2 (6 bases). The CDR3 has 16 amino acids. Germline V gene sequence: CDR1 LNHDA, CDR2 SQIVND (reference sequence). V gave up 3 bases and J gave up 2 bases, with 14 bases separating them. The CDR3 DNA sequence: TGTGCCAGTAGTATCACGGGGGTAGCGGCCTACAATGAGCAGTTCTTC. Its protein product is CASSITGVAAYNEQFF.

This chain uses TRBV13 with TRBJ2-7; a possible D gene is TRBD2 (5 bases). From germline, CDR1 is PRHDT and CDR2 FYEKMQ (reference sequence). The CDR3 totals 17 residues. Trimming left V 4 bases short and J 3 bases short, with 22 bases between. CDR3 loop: CASSSPGSGYSDYEQYF. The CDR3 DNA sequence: TGTGCCAGCAGCTCACCGGGATCGGGCTACTCGGACTACGAGCAGTACTTC.

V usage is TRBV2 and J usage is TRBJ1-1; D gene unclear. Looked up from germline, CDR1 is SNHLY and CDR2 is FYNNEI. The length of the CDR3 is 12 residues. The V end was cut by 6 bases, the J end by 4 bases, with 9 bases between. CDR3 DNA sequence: TGTGCCAGCAGCCAGTTAAGCACTGAAGCTTTCTTT. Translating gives CASSQLSTEAFF. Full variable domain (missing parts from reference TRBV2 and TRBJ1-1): EPEVTQTPSHQVTQMGQEVILRCVPISNHLYFYWYRQILGQKVEFLVSFYNNEISEKSEIFDDQFSVERPDGSNFTLKIRSTKLEDSAMYFCASSQLSTEAFFGQGTRLTVV.

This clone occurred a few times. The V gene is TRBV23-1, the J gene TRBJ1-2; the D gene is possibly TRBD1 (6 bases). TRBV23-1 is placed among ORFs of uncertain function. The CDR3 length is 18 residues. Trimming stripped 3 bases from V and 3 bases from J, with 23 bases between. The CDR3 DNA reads TGCGCCAGCAGTCAGCCCCTTGGGGCAGGGGAGAATGACTATGGCTACACCTTC. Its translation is CASSQPLGAGENDYGYTF.

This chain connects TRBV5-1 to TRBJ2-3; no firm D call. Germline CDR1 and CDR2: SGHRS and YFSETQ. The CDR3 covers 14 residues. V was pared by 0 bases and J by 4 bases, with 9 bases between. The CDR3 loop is CASSLALLPDTQYF. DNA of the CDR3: TGCGCCAGCAGCTTGGCCCTTCTCCCAGATACGCAGTATTTT.

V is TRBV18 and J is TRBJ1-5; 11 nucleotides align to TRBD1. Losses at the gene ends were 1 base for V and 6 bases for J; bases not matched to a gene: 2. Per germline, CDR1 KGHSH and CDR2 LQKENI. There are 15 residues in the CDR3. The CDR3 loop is CASSPRGQGAQPQHF. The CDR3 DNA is TGTGCCAGCTCACCACGCGGACAGGGGGCTCAGCCCCAGCATTTT. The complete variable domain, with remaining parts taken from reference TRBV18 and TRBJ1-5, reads NAGVMQNPRHLVRRRGQEARLRCSPMKGHSHVYWYRQLPEEGLKFMVYLQKENIIDESGMPKERFSAEFPKEGPSILRIQQVVRGDSAAYFCASSPRGQGAQPQHFGDGTRLSIL.